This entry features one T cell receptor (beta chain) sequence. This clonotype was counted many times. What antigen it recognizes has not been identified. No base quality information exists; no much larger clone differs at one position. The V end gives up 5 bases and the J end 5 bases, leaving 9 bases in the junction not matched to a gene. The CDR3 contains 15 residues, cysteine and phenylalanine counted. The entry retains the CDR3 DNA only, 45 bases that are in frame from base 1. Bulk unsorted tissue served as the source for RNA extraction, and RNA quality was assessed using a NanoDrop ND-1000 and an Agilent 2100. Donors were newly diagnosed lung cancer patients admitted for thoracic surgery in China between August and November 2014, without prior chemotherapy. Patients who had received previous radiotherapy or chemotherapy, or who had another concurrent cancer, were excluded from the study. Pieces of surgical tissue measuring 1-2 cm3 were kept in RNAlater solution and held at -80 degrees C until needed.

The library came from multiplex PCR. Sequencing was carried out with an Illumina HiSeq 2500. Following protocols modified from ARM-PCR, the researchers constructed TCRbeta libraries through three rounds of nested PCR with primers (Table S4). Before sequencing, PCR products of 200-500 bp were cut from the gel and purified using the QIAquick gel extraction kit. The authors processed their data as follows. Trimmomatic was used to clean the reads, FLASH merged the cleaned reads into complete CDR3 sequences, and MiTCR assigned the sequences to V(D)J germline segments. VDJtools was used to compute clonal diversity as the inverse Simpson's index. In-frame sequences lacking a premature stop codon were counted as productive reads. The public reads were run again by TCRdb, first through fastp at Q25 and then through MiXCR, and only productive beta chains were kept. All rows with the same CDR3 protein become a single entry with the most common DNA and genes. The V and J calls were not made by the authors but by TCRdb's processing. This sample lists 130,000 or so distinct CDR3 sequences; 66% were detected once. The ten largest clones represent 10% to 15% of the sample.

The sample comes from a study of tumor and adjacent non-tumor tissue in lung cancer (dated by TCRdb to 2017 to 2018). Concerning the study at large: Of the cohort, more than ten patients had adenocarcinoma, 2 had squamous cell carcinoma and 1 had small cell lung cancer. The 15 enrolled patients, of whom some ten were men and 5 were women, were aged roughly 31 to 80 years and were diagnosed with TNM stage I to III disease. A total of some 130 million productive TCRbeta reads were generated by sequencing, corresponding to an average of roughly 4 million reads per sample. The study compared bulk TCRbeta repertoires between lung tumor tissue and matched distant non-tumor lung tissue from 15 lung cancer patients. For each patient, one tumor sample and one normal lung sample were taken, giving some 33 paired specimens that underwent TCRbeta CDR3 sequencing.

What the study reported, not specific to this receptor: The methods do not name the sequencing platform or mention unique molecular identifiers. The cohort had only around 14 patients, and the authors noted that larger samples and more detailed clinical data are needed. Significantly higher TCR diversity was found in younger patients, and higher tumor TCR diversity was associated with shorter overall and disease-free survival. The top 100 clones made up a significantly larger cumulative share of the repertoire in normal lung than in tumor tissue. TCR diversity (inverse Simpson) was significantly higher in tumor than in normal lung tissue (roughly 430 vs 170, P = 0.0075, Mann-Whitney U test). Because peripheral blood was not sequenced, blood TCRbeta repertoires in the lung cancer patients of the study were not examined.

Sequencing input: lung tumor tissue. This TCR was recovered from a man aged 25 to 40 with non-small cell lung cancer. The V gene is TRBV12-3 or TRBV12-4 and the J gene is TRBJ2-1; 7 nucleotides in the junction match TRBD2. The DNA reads TGTGCCAGCAGTCCACCGACTAGCAGACACAATGAGCAGTTCTTC. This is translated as CASSPPTSRHNEQFF.